This T cell receptor (beta chain) appears in the sequencing data of a study of blood T cell repertoires in COVID-19. About the study: The origin of the acute and convalescent COVID-19 samples was the United States, Italy and Spain.

Original processing methods: Estimation of nucleated cell counts relied on the amplification of reference gene primers. Assay: immunoSEQ multiplex PCR; the TCRdb copy retains only in-frame clones and omits some. That table supplies the V and J calls and clone size; D and trimming were determined from the DNA. The sample lists roughly 150,000 clones; roughly 80% were seen once. The germline V and J ends were trimmed by 0 bases and 5 bases, with 13 bases remaining between them. In germline, CDR1 is LGHDT, CDR2 YNNKEL (reference sequence). The CDR3 is 15 amino acids. This clone was recorded once. The sequencing sample was made of peripheral blood. The sequence derives from a woman at least 80 years old with acute or convalescent COVID-19. The genes are TRBV3-1 (or the pseudogene TRBV3-2) and TRBJ2-5; unclear D gene. The CDR3 spells CASSQDAGFRETQYF. In nucleotides, the CDR3 is TGTGCCAGCAGCCAAGATGCCGGGTTCCGGGAGACCCAGTACTTC.